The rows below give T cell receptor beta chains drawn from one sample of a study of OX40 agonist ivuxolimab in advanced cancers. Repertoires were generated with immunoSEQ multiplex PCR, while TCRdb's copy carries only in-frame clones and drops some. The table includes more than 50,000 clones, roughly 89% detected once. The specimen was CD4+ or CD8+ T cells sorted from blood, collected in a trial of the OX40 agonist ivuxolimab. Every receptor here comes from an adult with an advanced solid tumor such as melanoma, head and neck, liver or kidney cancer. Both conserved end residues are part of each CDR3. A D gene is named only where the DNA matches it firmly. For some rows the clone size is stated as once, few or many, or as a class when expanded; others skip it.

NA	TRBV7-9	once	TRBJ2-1	CASSFWGGYNEQFF	TGTGCCAGCAGCTTTTGGGGCGGCTACAATGAGCAGTTCTTC
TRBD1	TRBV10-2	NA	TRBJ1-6	CASSERTGSYSPLHF	TGCGCCAGCAGTGAGAGGACAGGGTCTTATTCACCCCTCCACTTT
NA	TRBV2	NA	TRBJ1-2	CASWDGYLYGYTF	TGTGCCAGCTGGGATGGTTACCTATATGGCTACACCTTC
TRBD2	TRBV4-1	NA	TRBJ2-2	CASSLAGTGELFF	TGCGCCAGCTCGCTAGCGGGTACCGGGGAGCTGTTTTTT
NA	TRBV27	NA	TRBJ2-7	CASSLSVVGEQYF	TGTGCCAGCAGTTTATCGGTGGTGGGCGAGCAGTACTTC
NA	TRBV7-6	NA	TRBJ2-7	CASSSFPMGTYEQYF	TGTGCCAGCAGCTCATTCCCCATGGGGACCTACGAGCAGTACTTC
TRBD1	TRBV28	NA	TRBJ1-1	CASSFTGVRAEAFF	TGTGCCAGCAGTTTCACAGGGGTAAGGGCTGAAGCTTTCTTT
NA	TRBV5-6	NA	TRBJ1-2	CASSLGPDGVSSYGYTF	TGTGCCAGCAGCTTGGGGCCTGACGGGGTATCATCCTATGGCTACACCTTC
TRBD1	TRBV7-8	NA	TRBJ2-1	CASSPQLGRGNEQFF	TGTGCCAGCAGCCCCCAGCTGGGCAGGGGGAATGAGCAGTTCTTC
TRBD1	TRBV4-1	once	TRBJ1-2	CASSSGQGGIDNYGYTF	TGCGCCAGCAGCTCCGGACAGGGAGGGATCGATAACTATGGCTACACCTTC
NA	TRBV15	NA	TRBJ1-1	CATSRGGGEAFF	TGTGCCACCAGCAGAGGAGGGGGAGAAGCTTTCTTT
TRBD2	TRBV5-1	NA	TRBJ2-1	CASSPGLNNEQFF	TGCGCCAGCAGCCCGGGACTAAACAATGAGCAGTTCTTC
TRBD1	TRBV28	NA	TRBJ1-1	CASSSTGGFSDTEAFF	TGTGCCAGCAGTTCGACAGGGGGCTTTTCGGACACTGAAGCTTTCTTT
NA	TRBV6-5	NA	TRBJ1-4	CASSPVVGRVEKLFF	TGTGCCAGCAGCCCCGTAGTCGGGAGGGTTGAAAAACTGTTTTTT
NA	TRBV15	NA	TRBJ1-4	CATSRVGRVEKLFF	TGTGCCACCAGCAGAGTTGGACGGGTCGAAAAACTGTTTTTT
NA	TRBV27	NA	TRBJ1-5	CASRPTDYSNQPQHF	TGTGCCAGCAGACCCACCGATTATAGCAATCAGCCCCAGCATTTT
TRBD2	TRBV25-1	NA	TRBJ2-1	CASRLAGGPSNEQFF	TGTGCCAGCAGACTAGCGGGGGGGCCGAGTAATGAGCAGTTCTTC
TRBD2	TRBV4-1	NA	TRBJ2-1	CASSQIAGTYNEQFF	TGCGCCAGCAGCCAAATAGCGGGGACCTACAATGAGCAGTTCTTC
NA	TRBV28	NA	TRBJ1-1	CASSLLGAGTEAFF	TGTGCCAGCAGTCTTTTGGGGGCCGGCACTGAAGCTTTCTTT
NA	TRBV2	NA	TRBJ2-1	CASSVGVGTTSYNEQFF	TGTGCCAGCAGTGTTGGTGTTGGGACGACTTCCTACAATGAGCAGTTCTTC
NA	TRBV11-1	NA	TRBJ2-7	CASSLSRASLTYEQYF	TGTGCCAGCAGCTTATCCCGGGCTTCCCTTACCTACGAGCAGTACTTC
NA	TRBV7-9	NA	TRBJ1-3	CASSLFVGRPSSGNTIYF	TGTGCCAGCAGCTTATTTGTAGGGCGGCCCAGCTCTGGAAACACCATATATTTT
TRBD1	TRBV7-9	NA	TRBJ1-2	CASSSSPGTDYGYTF	TGTGCCAGCAGCTCTTCACCGGGGACAGACTATGGCTACACCTTC
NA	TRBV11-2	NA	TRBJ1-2	CASSSSLGGQINYGYTF	TGTGCCAGCAGCTCTTCCCTTGGGGGGCAGATTAACTATGGCTACACCTTC
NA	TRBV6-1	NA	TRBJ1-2	CASSEAWGGDYGYTF	TGTGCCAGCAGTGAAGCATGGGGGGGCGACTATGGCTACACCTTC
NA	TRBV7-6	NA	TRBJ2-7	CASSPGGGWNEQYF	TGTGCCAGCAGCCCAGGGGGGGGTTGGAACGAGCAGTACTTC
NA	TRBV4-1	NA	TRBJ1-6	CASSQLRGYPLHF	TGCGCCAGCAGCCAACTTAGGGGCTACCCCCTCCACTTT
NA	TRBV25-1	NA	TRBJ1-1	CASSEYIGRWGAFF	TGTGCCAGCAGTGAATATATCGGCAGATGGGGAGCTTTCTTT
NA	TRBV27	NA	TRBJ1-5	CASGERGNQPQHF	TGTGCCAGCGGAGAGCGAGGAAATCAGCCCCAGCATTTT
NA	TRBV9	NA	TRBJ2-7	CASSVRENSYEQYF	TGTGCCAGCAGCGTACGGGAGAACTCCTACGAGCAGTACTTC
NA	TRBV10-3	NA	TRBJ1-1	CATWGETGMNTEAFF	TGTGCCACCTGGGGAGAGACGGGTATGAACACTGAAGCTTTCTTT
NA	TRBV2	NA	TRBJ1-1	CASSDRMADTEAFF	TGTGCCAGCAGTGATAGGATGGCGGACACTGAAGCTTTCTTT
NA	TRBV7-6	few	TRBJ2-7	CASSSQAYEQYF	TGTGCCAGCAGCTCCCAGGCTTACGAGCAGTACTTC
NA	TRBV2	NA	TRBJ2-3	CASSERWFTDTQYF	TGTGCCAGCAGTGAACGGTGGTTCACAGATACGCAGTATTTT
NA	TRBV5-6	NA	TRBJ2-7	CASSSSRGFSYEQYF	TGTGCCAGCAGCTCAAGCAGGGGCTTCTCCTACGAGCAGTACTTC
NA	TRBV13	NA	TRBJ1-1	CASSLGIRTGAFF	TGTGCCAGCAGCTTAGGTATAAGGACTGGCGCTTTCTTT
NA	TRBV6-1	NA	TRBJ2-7	CASRGKGQKPHEQYF	TGTGCCAGCAGGGGGAAGGGACAAAAACCCCACGAGCAGTACTTC
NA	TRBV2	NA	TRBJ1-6	CASSETPSQSHNSPLHF	TGTGCCAGCAGTGAAACACCGTCCCAAAGTCACAATTCACCCCTCCACTTT
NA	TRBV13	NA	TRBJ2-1	CASSNPGTTWYNEQFF	TGTGCCAGCAGCAACCCCGGGACAACCTGGTACAATGAGCAGTTCTTC
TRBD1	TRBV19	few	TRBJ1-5	CASSIAAGGNQPQHF	TGTGCCAGTAGTATAGCGGCAGGGGGAAACCAGCCCCAGCATTTT
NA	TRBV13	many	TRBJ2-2	CASSLATGELFF	TGTGCCAGCAGCTTGGCCACCGGGGAGCTGTTTTTT
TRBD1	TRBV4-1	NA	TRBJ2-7	CASSQQTGGAYEQYF	TGCGCCAGCAGCCAGCAGACAGGGGGCGCGTACGAGCAGTACTTC
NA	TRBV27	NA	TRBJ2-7	CASSFYRDTYEQYF	TGTGCCAGCAGTTTTTACAGAGACACCTACGAGCAGTACTTC
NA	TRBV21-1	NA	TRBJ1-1	CASSKEARANTEAFF	TGTGCCAGCAGCAAAGAGGCCAGGGCGAACACTGAAGCTTTCTTT
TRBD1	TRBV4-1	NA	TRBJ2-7	CASSLTTGDTYEQYF	TGCGCCAGCAGCCTCACGACAGGGGACACCTACGAGCAGTACTTC
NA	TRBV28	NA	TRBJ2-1	CATSSPQQSSYNEQFF	TGTGCCACTTCCTCCCCGCAGCAGAGCTCCTACAATGAGCAGTTCTTC
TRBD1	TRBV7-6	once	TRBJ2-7	CASSFSQGADEQYF	TGTGCCAGCAGCTTCTCACAGGGGGCGGACGAGCAGTACTTC
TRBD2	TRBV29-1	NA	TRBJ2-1	CSVTPGLGDNEQFF	TGCAGCGTTACTCCGGGACTAGGCGACAATGAGCAGTTCTTC